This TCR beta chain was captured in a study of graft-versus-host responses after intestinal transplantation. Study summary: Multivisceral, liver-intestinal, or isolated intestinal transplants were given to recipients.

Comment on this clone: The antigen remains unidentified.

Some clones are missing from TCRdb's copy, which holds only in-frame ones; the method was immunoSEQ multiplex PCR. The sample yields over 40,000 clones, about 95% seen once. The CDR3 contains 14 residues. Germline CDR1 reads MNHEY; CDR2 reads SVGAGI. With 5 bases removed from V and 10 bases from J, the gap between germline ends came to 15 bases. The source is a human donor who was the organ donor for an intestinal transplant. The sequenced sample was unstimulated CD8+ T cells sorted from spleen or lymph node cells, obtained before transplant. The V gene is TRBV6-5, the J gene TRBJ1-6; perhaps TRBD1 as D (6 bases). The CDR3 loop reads CASSATGYGSPLHF. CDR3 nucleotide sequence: TGTGCCAGCAGTGCTACAGGGTATGGGTCACCCCTCCACTTT.